This T cell receptor beta chain was obtained from a study of T cells after yellow fever vaccination. Whole-study results and caveats: High-abundance clonotypes from the bulk population could contaminate FACS-sorted repertoires. Clones that expanded after primary vaccination mostly reappeared after the booster (96% CD4, approximately 85% CD8).

TCR cDNA, made by 5'RACE template switching, carried an added universal primer site and UMIs. In TCRdb, the 5' RACE reads were re-called with MiXCR into one record per CDR3 protein. The data hold about 240,000 distinct CDR3 sequences, with 6% to 7.5% observed a single time. In its sample, this clonotype was seen once. The antigen is not known. A much larger clone is a single base away; this may be a read error. From germline, CDR1 is MNHEY and CDR2 SMNVEV (reference sequence). The CDR3 has 17 residues. The V call is TRBV27, the J call TRBJ2-1; 12 nucleotides match TRBD2. This clonotype was sampled from a man aged 25-45 years who received the YFV17D yellow fever vaccine. Sample: CD4+ T cells sorted from PBMCs, taken 15 days after the yellow fever booster vaccination. CDR3 nucleotide sequence: TGTGTCAGCAGTACCGCCTTCCTACTAGCGGGAGGTAATGAGCAGTTCTTC. Translation: CVSSTAFLLAGGNEQFF.